Listed below are T cell receptor beta chains from one sample, sequenced in a study of OX40 agonist ivuxolimab in advanced cancers. Clones were sequenced by immunoSEQ multiplex PCR, and TCRdb holds only the in-frame ones, with some missing. The sample records roughly 66,000 clones, about 83% being singletons. Specimen: CD4+ or CD8+ T cells sorted from blood, collected in a trial of the OX40 agonist ivuxolimab. The receptors derive from an adult with an advanced solid tumor such as melanoma, head and neck, liver or kidney cancer. The CDR3 runs from the conserved cysteine through the conserved F or W. Each record gives: CDR3 protein, J gene, V gene.

CASSWQGVIETQYF TRBJ2-5 TRBV6-1
CASRYRVIFNMVSYEQYF TRBJ2-7 TRBV19
CASSLVGLTEAFF TRBJ1-1 TRBV5-1
CASSTEAGANTGELFF TRBJ2-2 TRBV18
CASSKLRGRNTEAFF TRBJ1-1 TRBV21-1
CASRPAGMREQFF TRBJ2-1 TRBV27
CASSQEGGEKLFF TRBJ1-4 TRBV4-2
CASSVGVIGGEQFF TRBJ2-1 TRBV9
CASSWGDYGYTF TRBJ1-2 TRBV5-1
CASSLTGIGAYEQYF TRBJ2-7 TRBV5-8
CASSPFWVNNEQFF TRBJ2-1 TRBV14
CASSLGSVSYGYTF TRBJ1-2 TRBV5-1
CASSLAVVGGTQYF TRBJ2-5 TRBV7-9
CASSLGAGVTNEKLFF TRBJ1-4 TRBV7-9
CASSIDPGSIGRTVLVFGGYTF TRBJ1-2 TRBV19
CASSVGTSGPYEQYF TRBJ2-7 TRBV6-1
CASRGRENSPLHF TRBJ1-6 TRBV2
CASRGGWIGSLSYNEQFF TRBJ2-1 TRBV11-3
CASSLESVWNSPLHF TRBJ1-6 TRBV5-1
CASSQAGGPYEQYF TRBJ2-7 TRBV4-2
CASSLAPTVNSPLHF TRBJ1-6 TRBV5-5
CAWSPRGDEQYF TRBJ2-7 TRBV30
CASSGTGETQYF TRBJ2-5 TRBV18
CASTRTGLGTDTQYF TRBJ2-3 TRBV2
CAWSTGKSYNEQFF TRBJ2-1 TRBV30
CASSLAQRGAYEQYF TRBJ2-7 TRBV5-1
CASSYQPQGSGETQYF TRBJ2-5 TRBV5-1
CASSLIGHTQYF TRBJ2-3 TRBV27
CASSPDSEQFF TRBJ2-1 TRBV27
CASSLQGTGSPLHF TRBJ1-6 TRBV6-6
CASSIAAPTGELFF TRBJ2-2 TRBV6-1
CASSRDRTSYEQYF TRBJ2-7 TRBV5-4
CASSSEKVGNTEAFF TRBJ1-1 TRBV5-4
CASSLYRGNTDTQYF TRBJ2-3 TRBV7-8
CASSSRGVVGADTQYF TRBJ2-3 TRBV7-9
CASSPQPGRTQETQYF TRBJ2-5 TRBV6-7
CASSVRTGSGSPLHF TRBJ1-6 TRBV2
CASSWTGQGFGYTF TRBJ1-2 TRBV27
CASGTASSYEQYF TRBJ2-7 TRBV9
CSVNGLSGELFF TRBJ2-2 TRBV29-1
CASGSYNEQFF TRBJ2-1 TRBV10-1
CASTGLAGPTGELFF TRBJ2-2 TRBV2
CASSLAGSYEQYF TRBJ2-7 TRBV7-2